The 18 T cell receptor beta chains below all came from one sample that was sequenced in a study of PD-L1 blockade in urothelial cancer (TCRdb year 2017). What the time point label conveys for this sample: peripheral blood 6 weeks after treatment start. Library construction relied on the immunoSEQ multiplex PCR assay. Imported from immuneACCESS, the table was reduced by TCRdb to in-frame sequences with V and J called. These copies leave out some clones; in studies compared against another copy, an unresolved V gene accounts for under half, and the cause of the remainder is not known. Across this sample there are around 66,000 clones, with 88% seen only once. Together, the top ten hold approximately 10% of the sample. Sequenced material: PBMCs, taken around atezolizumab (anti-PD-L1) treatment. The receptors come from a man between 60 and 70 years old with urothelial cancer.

The CDR3 nucleotides read TGCGCCAGCAGCCTAGCGGGGGCGAACACCGGGGAGCTGTTTTTT. Translated, it gives CASSLAGANTGELFF. The chain joins TRBV5-1 to TRBJ2-2; 10 bases fit TRBD2. Germline V gives CDR1 SGHRS, CDR2 YFSETQ. With V trimmed by 4 bases and J by 0 bases, 0 bases remained unmatched. This CDR3 contains 15 residues.

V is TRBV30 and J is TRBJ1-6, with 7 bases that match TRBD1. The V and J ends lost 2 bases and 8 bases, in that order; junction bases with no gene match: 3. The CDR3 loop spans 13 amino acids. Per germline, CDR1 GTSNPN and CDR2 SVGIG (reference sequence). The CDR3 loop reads CAWSRQGDSPLHF. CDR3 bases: TGTGCCTGGAGTCGGCAGGGGGATTCACCCCTCCACTTT. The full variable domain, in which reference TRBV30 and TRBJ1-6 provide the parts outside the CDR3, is SQTIHQWPATLVQPVGSPLSLECTVEGTSNPNLYWYRQAAGRGLQLLFYSVGIGQISSEVPQNLSASRPQDRQFILSSKKLLLSDSGFYLCAWSRQGDSPLHFGNGTRLTVT.

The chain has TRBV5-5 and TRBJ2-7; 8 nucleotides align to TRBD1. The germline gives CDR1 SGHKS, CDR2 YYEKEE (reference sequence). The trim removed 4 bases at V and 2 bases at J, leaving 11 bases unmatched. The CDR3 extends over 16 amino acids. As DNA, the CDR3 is TGTGCCAGCAGCCTCCGGACAGGGAATTTTCCCTACGAGCAGTACTTC. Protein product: CASSLRTGNFPYEQYF.

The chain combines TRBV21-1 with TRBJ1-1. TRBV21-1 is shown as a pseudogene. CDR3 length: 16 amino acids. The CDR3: CASSTRVREGSTEAFF. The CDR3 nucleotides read TGTGCCAGCAGCACCCGGGTCCGGGAGGGAAGCACTGAAGCTTTCTTT.

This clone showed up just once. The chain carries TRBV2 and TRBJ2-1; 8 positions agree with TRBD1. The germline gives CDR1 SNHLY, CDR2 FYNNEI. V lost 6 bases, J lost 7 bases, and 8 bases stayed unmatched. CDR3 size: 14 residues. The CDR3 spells CASSYGRGRNEQFF. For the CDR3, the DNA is TGTGCCAGCAGCTACGGCAGGGGGCGGAATGAGCAGTTCTTC. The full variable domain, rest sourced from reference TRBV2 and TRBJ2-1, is EPEVTQTPSHQVTQMGQEVILRCVPISNHLYFYWYRQILGQKVEFLVSFYNNEISEKSEIFDDQFSVERPDGSNFTLKIRSTKLEDSAMYFCASSYGRGRNEQFFGPGTRLTVL.

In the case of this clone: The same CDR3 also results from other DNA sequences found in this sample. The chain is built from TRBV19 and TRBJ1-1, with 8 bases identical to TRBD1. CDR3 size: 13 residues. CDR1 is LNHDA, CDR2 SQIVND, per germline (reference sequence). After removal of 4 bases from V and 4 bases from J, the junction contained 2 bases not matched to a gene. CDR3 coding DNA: TGTGCCAGTAGTAGACAGGGGACCACTGAAGCTTTCTTT. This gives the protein CASSRQGTTEAFF.

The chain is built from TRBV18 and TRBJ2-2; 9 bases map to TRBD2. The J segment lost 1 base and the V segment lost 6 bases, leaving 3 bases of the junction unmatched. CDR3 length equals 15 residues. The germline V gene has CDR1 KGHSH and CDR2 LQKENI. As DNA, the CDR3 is TGTGCCAGCTCCTTAGCGGGAGTGAACACCGGGGAGCTGTTTTTT. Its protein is CASSLAGVNTGELFF.

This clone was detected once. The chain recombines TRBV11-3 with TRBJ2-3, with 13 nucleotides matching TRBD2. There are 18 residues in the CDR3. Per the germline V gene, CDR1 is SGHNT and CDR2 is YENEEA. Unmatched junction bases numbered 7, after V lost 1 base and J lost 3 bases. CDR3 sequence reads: CASSLVTGLAGWTDTQYF. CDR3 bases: TGTGCCAGCAGCTTAGTGACGGGACTAGCGGGATGGACAGATACGCAGTATTTT.

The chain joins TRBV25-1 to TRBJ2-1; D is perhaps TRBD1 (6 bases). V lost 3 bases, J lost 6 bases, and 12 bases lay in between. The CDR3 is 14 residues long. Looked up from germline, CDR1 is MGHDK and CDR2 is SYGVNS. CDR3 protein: CASSDSLGGNEQFF. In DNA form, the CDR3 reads TGTGCCAGCAGTGACAGTTTAGGGGGCAATGAGCAGTTCTTC.

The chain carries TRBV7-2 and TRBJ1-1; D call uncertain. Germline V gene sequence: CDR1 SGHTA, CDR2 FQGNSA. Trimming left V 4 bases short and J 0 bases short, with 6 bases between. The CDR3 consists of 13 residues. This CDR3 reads CASSSGMNTEAFF. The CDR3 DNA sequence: TGTGCCAGCAGCTCCGGGATGAACACTGAAGCTTTCTTT.

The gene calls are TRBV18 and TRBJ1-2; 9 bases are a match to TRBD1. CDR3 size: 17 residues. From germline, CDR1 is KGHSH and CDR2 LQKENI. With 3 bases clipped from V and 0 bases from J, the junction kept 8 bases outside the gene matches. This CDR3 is CASSPLGTGTTNYGYTF. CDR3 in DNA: TGTGCCAGCTCACCCCTGGGGACAGGGACTACTAACTATGGCTACACCTTC.

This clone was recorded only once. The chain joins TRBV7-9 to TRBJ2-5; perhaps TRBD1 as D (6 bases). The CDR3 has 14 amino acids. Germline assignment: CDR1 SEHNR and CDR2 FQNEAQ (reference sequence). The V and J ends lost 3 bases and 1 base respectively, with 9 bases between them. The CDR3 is CASSFRTAQETQYF. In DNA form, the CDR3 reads TGTGCCAGCAGCTTTCGGACAGCCCAAGAGACCCAGTACTTC.

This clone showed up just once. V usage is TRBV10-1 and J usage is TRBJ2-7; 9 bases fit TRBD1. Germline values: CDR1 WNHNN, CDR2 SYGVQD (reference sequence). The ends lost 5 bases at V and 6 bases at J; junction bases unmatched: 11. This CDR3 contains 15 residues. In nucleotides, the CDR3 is TGCGCCAGCAGTTCGCGGGACAGGGTTCCCGCCGAGCAGTACTTC. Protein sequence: CASSSRDRVPAEQYF.

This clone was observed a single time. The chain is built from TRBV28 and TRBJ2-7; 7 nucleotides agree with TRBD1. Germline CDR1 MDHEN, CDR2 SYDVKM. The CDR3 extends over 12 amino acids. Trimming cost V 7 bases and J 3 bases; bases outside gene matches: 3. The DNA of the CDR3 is TGTGCCAGCAATAACAGGGGCTACGAGCAGTACTTC. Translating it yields CASNNRGYEQYF.

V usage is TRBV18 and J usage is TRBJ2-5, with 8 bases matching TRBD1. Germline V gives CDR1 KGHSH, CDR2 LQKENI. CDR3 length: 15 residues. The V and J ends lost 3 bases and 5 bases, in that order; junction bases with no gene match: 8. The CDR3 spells CASSPLQGDGETQYF. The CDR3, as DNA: TGTGCCAGCTCACCCTTACAGGGGGACGGGGAGACCCAGTACTTC. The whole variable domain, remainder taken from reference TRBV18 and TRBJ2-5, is NAGVMQNPRHLVRRRGQEARLRCSPMKGHSHVYWYRQLPEEGLKFMVYLQKENIIDESGMPKERFSAEFPKEGPSILRIQQVVRGDSAAYFCASSPLQGDGETQYFGPGTRLLVL.

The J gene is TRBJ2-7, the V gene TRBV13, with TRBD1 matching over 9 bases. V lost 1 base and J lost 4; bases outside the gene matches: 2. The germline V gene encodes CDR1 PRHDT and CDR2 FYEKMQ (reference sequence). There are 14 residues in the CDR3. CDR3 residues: CASSLVQGAYEQYF. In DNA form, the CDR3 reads TGTGCCAGCAGCTTAGTACAGGGGGCTTACGAGCAGTACTTC.

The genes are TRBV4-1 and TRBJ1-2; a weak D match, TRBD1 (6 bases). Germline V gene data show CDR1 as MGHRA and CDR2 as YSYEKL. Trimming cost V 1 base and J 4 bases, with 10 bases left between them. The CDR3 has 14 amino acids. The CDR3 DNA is TGCGCCAGCAGCCAAGTAAGGGGGTCCTATGGCTACACCTTC. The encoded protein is CASSQVRGSYGYTF.

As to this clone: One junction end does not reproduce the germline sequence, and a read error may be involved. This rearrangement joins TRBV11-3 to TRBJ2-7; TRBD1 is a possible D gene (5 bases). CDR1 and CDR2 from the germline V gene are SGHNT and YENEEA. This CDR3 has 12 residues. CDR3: CASSLVAEGVHF. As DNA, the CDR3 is TGTGCCAGCAGCTTAGTGGCCGAAGGGGTGCACTTC.